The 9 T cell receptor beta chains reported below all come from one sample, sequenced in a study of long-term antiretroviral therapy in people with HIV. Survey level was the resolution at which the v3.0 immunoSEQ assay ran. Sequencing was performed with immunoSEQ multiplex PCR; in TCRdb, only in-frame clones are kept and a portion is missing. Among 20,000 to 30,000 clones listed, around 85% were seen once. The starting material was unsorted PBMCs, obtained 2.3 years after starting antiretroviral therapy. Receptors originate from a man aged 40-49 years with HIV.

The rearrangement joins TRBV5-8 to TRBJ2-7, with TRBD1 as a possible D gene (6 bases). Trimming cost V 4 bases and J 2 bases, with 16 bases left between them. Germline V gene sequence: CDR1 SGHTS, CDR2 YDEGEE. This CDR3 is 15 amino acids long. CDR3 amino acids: CASSAMGAGTYEQYF. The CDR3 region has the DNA TGTGCCAGCAGCGCGATGGGGGCCGGGACCTACGAGCAGTACTTC.

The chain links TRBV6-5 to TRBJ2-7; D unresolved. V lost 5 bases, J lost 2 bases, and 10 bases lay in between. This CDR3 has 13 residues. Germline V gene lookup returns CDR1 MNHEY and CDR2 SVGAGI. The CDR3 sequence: CASSNSWAYEQYF. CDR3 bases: TGTGCCAGCAGTAACAGTTGGGCCTACGAGCAGTACTTC.

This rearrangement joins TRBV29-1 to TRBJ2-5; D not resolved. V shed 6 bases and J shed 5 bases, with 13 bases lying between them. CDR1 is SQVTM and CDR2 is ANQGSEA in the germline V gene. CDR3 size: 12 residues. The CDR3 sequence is CSVRRAGETQYF. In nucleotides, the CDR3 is TGCAGCGTCAGACGGGCTGGGGAGACCCAGTACTTC. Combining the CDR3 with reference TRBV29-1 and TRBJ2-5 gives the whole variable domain SAVISQKPSRDICQRGTSLTIQCQVDSQVTMMFWYRQQPGQSLTLIATANQGSEATYESGFVIDKFPISRPNLTFSTLTVSNMSPEDSSIYLCSVRRAGETQYFGPGTRLLVL.

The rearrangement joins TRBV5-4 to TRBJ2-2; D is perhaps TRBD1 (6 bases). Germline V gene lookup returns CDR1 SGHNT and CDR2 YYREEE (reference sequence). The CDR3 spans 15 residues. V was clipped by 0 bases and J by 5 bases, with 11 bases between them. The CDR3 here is CASSLARGGTGELFF. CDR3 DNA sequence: TGTGCCAGCAGCTTGGCCAGGGGTGGAACCGGGGAGCTGTTTTTT.

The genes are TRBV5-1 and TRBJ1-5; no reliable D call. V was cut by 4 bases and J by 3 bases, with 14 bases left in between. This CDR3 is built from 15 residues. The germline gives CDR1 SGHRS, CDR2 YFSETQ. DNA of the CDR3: TGCGCCAGCAGCCCGGATCCGAACAACAATCAGCCCCAGCATTTT. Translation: CASSPDPNNNQPQHF.

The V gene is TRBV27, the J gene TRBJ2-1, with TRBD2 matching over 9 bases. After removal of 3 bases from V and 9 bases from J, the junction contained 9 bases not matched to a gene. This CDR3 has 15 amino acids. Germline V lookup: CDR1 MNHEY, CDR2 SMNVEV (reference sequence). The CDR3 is CASSFSAGGSGEQFF. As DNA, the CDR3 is TGTGCCAGCAGTTTTTCAGCGGGAGGTTCAGGTGAGCAGTTCTTC.

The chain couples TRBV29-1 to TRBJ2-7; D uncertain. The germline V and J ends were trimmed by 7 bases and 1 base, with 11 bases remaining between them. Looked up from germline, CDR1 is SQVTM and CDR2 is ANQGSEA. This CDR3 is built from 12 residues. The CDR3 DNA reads TGCAGCGCGGTATTCGGGTCCTACGAGCAGTACTTC. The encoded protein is CSAVFGSYEQYF.

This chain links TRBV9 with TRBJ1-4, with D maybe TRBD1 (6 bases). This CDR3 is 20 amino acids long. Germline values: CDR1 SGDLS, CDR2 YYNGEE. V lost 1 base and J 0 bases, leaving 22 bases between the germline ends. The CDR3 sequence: CASSVRALQGTIPTNEKLFF. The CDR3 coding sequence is TGTGCCAGCAGCGTACGGGCCCTCCAGGGGACGATTCCAACTAATGAAAAACTGTTTTTT.

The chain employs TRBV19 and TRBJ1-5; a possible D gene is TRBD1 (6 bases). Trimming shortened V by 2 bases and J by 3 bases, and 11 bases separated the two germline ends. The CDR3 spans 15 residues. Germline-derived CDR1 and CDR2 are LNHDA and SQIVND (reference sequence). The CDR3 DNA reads TGTGCCAGTAGTATAACCAGGGGTTTCAATCAGCCCCAGCATTTT. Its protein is CASSITRGFNQPQHF.